Listed here are 8 T cell receptor beta chains from one sample, sequenced in a study of T cells in Graves' hyperthyroidism and ophthalmopathy. Amplified regions were TCR beta CDR3 sequences from RNA transcripts. HTBI primers were employed in a first-round RT-PCR of the TCR CDR3. One entry per CDR3 protein results from TCRdb running MiXCR on the multiplex PCR reads. The table includes 300,000 to 450,000 distinct CDR3 sequences, approximately 17% detected once. Sequenced input: blood. These receptors were taken from a man between 18 and 35 years old with Graves' ophthalmopathy.

This clonotype has just one count. The chain links TRBV12-3 or TRBV12-4 to TRBJ2-3; 16 bases align to TRBD2. The CDR3 has 17 amino acids. Unmatched junction bases numbered 10, after V lost 6 bases and J lost 7 bases. CDR3 bases: TGTGCCAGCAGCGAAACCGGGACTAGCGGGGGGGCCCATACGCAGTATTTT. This gives the protein CASSETGTSGGAHTQYF.

This sequence joins TRBV11-2 and TRBJ2-2, with D maybe TRBD2 (6 bases). The V end lost 4 bases, the J end lost 1 base, and 28 bases lay between the germline ends. The germline V gene has CDR1 SGHAT and CDR2 FQNNGV. The CDR3 runs 21 residues. CDR3 nucleotides: TGTGCCAGCAGCTCCCCCACGATGGTAGCGGTAAACTCGAGGAACACCGGGGAGCTGTTTTTT. This codes for CASSSPTMVAVNSRNTGELFF.

This clonotype was seen a few times. J is TRBJ2-3 and V is TRBV6-4; D remains ambiguous. Germline CDR1 and CDR2: MRHNA and SNTAGT. The V and J ends lost 0 bases and 2 bases respectively, with 3 bases between them. The CDR3 runs 13 residues. CDR3 in amino acids: CASSDSTTDTQYF. As DNA, the CDR3 is TGTGCCAGCAGTGACTCGACCACAGATACGCAGTATTTT.

This clonotype showed up many times. The gene calls are TRBV4-1 and TRBJ1-1; no clear D. The CDR3 sequence is 15 residues long. The germline V gene has CDR1 MGHRA and CDR2 YSYEKL. V shed 3 bases and J shed 4 bases, with 15 bases lying between them. CDR3 nucleotide sequence: TGCGCCAGCAGCCAGGGAGAGGTCGAAAGCACTGAAGCTTTCTTT. Translated, it gives CASSQGEVESTEAFF.

The gene calls are TRBV7-3 and TRBJ2-2, with D uncertain. The germline CDR1 and CDR2 sequences are SGHTA and FQGTGA. Trimming removed 6 bases at V and 1 base at J, with 15 bases between. The CDR3 is made up of 16 amino acids. The CDR3 loop reads CASSLTPSLNTGELFF. In DNA form, the CDR3 reads TGTGCCAGCAGTCTTACGCCCTCCCTGAACACCGGGGAGCTGTTTTTT.

This rearrangement joins TRBV7-4 to TRBJ1-5; no clear D. V was trimmed by 6 bases and J by 10 bases, leaving 10 bases between them. CDR3 size: 11 residues. Germline V gene data show CDR1 as SGHVT and CDR2 as SQSDAQ. CDR3 in DNA: TGTGCCAGCAGTCCTCCTGGTCCCCAGCATTTT. This encodes CASSPPGPQHF.

The chain is built from TRBV24-1 and TRBJ1-2, with D possibly matching TRBD1 (5 bases). Germline V CDR1 and CDR2: KGHDR, SFDVKD. Deletions cut 5 bases from V and 7 bases from J, with 22 bases between. This CDR3 has 16 amino acids. CDR3 region: CATSASTGIIGSGYTF. The DNA for the CDR3 is TGTGCCACCAGTGCAAGTACAGGAATCATTGGCTCTGGCTACACCTTC.

The table lists this clonotype with many counts. V is TRBV24-1 and J is TRBJ2-3; D possibly uses TRBD1 or TRBD2 (7 bases each). In germline, CDR1 is KGHDR, CDR2 SFDVKD. V lost 3 bases and J lost 0, with 15 bases in between. The CDR3 consists of 17 residues. The CDR3 sequence is CATSDRSGTVSTDTQYF. For the CDR3, the DNA is TGTGCCACCAGTGATAGAAGCGGGACAGTCAGCACAGATACGCAGTATTTT.